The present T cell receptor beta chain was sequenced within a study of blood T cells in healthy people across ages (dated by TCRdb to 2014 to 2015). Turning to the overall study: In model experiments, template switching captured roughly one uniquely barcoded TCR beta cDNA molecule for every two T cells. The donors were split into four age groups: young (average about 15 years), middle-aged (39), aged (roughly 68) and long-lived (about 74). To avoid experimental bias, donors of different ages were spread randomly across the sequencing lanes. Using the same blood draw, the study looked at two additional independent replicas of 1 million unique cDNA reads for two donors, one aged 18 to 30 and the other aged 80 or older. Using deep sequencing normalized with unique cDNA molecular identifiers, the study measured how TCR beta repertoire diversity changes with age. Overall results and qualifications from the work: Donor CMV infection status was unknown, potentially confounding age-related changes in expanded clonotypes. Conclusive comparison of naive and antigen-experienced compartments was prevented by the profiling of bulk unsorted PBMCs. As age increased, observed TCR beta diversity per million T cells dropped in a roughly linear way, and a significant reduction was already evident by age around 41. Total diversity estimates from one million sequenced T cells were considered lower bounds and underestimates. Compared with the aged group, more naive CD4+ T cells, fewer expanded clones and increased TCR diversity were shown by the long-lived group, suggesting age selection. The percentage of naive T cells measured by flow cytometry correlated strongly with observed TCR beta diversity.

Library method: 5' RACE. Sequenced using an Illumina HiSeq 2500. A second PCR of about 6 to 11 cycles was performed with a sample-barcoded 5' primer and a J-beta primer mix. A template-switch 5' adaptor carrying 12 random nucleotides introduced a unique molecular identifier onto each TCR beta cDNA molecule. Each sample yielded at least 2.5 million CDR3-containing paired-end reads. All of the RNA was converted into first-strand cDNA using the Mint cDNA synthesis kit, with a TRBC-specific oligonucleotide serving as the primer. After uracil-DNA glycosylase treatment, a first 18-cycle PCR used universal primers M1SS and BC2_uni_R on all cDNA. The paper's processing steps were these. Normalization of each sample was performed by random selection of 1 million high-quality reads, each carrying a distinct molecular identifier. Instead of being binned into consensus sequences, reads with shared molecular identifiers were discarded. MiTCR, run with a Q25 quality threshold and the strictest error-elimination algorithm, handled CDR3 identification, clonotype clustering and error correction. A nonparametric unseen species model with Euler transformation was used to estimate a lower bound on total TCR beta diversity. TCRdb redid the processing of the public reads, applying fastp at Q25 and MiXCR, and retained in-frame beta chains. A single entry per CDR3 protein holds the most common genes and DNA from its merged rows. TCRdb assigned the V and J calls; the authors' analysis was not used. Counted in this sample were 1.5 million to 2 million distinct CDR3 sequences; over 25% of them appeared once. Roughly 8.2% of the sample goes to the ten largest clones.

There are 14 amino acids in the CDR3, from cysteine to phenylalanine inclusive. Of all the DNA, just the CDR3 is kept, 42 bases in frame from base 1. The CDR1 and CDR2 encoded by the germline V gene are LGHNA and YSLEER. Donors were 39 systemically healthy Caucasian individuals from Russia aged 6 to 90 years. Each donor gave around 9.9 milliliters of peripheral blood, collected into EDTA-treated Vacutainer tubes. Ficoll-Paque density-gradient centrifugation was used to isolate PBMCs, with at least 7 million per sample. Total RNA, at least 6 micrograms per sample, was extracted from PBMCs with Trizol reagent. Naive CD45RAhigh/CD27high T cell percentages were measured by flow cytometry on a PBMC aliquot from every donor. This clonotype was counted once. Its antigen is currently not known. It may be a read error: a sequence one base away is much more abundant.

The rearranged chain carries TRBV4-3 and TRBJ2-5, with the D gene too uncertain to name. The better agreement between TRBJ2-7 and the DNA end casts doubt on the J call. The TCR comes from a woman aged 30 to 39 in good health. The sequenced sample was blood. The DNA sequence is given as TGCGCCAGCAGCCAGAAGCCACTTCACTACGAGCAGTACTTC. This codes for CASSQKPLHYEQYF.